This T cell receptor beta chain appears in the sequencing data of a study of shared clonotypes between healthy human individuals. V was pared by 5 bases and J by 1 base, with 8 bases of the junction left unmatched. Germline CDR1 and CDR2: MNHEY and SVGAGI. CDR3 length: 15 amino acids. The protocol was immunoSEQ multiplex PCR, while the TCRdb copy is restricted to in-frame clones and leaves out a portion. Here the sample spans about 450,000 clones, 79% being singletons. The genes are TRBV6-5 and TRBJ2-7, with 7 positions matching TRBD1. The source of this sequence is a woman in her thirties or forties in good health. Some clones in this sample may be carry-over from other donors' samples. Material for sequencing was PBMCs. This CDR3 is CASSPSPGQSYEQYF. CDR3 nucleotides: TGTGCCAGCAGTCCCTCACCGGGACAGTCCTACGAGCAGTACTTC.